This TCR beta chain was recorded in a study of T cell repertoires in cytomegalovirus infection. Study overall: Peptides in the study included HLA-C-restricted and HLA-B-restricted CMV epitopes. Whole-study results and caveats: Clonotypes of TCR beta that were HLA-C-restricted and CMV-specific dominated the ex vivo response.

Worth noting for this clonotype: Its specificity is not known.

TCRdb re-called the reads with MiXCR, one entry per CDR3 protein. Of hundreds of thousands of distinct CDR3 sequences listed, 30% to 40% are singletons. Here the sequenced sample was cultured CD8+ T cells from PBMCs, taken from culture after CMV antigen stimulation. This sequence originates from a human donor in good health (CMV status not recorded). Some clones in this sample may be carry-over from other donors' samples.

The CDR3 protein is CASSEALGQGNEQFF. CDR3 in DNA: TGTGCCAGCAGTGAAGCGCTGGGACAGGGAAATGAGCAGTTCTTC. The chain couples TRBV2 to TRBJ2-1, with 9 bases fitting TRBD1. V shed 0 bases and J 7 bases; nucleotides not matched to a gene: 4. CDR1 and CDR2 from the germline V gene are SNHLY and FYNNEI. The CDR3 contains 15 residues.